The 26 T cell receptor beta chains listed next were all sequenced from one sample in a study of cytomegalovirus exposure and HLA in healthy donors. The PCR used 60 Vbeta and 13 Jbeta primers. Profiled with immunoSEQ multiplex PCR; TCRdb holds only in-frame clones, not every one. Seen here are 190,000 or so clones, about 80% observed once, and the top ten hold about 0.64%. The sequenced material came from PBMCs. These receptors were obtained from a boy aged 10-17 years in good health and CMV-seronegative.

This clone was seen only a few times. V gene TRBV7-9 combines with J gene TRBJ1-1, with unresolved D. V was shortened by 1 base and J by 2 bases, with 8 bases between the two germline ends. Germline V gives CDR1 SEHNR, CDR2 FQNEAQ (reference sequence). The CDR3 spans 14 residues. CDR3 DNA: TGTGCCAGCAGCTTAGATCCAGATAACACTGAAGCTTTCTTT. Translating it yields CASSLDPDNTEAFF. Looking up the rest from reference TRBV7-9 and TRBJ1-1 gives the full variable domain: DTGVSQNPRHKITKRGQNVTFRCDPISEHNRLYWYRQTLGQGPEFLTYFQNEAQLEKSRLLSDRFSAERPKGSFSTLEIQRTEQGDSAMYLCASSLDPDNTEAFFGQGTRLTVV.

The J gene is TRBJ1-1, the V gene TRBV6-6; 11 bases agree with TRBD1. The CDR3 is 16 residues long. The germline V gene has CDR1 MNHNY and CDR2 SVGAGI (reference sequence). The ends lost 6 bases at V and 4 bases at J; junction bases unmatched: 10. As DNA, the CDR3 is TGTGCCAGCAGAAGGGACAGGGGGAGGGGGACCACTGAAGCTTTCTTT. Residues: CASRRDRGRGTTEAFF.

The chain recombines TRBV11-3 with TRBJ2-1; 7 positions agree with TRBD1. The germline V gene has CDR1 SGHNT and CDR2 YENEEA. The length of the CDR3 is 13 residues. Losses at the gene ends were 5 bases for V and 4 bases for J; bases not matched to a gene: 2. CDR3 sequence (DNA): TGTGCCAGCAGCCTGGGACAGTACAATGAGCAGTTCTTC. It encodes CASSLGQYNEQFF.

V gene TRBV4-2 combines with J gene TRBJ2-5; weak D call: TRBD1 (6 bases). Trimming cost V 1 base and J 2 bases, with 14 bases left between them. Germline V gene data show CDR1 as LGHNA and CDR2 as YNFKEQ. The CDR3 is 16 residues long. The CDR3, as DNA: TGTGCCAGCAGCCAAGGGTCGGACAGCTATCAAGAGACCCAGTACTTC. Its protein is CASSQGSDSYQETQYF.

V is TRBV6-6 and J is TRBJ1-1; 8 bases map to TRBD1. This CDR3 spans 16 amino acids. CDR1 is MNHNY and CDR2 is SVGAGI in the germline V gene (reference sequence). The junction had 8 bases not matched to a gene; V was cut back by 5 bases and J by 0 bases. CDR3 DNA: TGTGCCAGCAGTCGATCGACAGGGGCCTTGAACACTGAAGCTTTCTTT. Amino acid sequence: CASSRSTGALNTEAFF.

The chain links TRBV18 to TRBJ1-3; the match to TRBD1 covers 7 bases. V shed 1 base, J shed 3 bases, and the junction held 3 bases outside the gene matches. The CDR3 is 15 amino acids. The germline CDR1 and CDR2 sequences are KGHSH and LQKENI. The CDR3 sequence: CASSPQGAGGNTIYF. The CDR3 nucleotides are TGTGCCAGCTCACCACAGGGGGCCGGTGGAAACACCATATATTTT.

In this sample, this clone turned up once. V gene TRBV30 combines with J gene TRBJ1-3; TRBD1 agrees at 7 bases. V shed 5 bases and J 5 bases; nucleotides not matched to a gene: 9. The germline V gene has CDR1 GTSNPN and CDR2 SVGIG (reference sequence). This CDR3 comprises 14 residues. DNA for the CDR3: TGTGCCTGGGAAGGACAGGTACTCCGAAACACCATATATTTT. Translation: CAWEGQVLRNTIYF.

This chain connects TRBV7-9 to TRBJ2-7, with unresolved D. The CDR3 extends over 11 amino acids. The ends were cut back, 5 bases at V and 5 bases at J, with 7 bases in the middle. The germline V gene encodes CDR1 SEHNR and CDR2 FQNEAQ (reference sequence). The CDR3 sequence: CASSLTDEQYF. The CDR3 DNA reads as TGTGCCAGCAGCCTCACGGACGAGCAGTACTTC.

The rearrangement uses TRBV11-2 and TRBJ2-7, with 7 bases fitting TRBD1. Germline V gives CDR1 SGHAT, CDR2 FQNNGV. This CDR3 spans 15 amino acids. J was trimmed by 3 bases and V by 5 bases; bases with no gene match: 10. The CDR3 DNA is TGTGCCAGCAGCCACCTTCCCCGACAGGGCTACGAGCAGTACTTC. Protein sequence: CASSHLPRQGYEQYF.

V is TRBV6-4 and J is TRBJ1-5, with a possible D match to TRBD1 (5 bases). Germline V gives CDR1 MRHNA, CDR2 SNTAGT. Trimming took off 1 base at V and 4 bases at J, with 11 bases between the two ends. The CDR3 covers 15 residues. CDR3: CASSDFKAGNQPQHF. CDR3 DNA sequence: TGTGCCAGCAGTGACTTCAAGGCAGGGAATCAGCCCCAGCATTTT.

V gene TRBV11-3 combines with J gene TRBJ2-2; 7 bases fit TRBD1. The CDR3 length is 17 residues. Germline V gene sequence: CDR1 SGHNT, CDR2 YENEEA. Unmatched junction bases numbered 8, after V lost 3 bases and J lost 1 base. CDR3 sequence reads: CASSLAGGPRNTGELFF. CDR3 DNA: TGTGCCAGCAGCTTGGCAGGGGGTCCGAGGAACACCGGGGAGCTGTTTTTT.

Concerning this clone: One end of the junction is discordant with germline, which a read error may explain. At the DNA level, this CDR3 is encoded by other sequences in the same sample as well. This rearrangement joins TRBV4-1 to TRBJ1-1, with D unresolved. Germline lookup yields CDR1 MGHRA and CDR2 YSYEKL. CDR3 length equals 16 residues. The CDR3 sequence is CASSPGGGSMNTEAFF. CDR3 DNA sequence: TGCGCCAGCAGCCCAGGCGGAGGCAGCATGAACACTGAAGCCTTCTTT.

The CDR3 coding sequence is TGTGCCTGGAGTCCAACAAAGAGGAGGGAGGAAAAACTGTTTTTT. Its protein product is CAWSPTKRREEKLFF. The chain joins TRBV30 to TRBJ1-4; unclear D gene. The CDR3 is made up of 15 amino acids. Between the trimmed V and J ends, which lost 2 bases and 8 bases, there was a span of 18 bases. In germline, CDR1 is GTSNPN, CDR2 SVGIG (reference sequence).

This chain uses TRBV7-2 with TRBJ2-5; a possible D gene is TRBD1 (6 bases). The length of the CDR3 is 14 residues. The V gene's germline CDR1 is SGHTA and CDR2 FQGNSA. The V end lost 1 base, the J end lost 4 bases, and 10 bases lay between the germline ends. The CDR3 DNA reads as TGTGCCAGCAGCTTAGGAAGAGGGGGAGAGACCCAGTACTTC. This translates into CASSLGRGGETQYF.

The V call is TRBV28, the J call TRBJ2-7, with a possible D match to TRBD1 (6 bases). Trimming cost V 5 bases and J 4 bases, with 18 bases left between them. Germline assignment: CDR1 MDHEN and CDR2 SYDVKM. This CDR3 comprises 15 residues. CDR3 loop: CASSPTSDRNYEQYF. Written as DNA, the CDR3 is TGTGCCAGCAGTCCGACCTCGGACAGAAATTACGAGCAGTACTTC.

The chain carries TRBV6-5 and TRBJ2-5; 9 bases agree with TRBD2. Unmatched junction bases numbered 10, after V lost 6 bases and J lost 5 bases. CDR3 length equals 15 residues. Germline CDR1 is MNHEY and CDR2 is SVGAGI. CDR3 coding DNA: TGTGCCAGCAGGTTCATAGCGGGGGCGAAGGAGACCCAGTACTTC. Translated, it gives CASRFIAGAKETQYF.

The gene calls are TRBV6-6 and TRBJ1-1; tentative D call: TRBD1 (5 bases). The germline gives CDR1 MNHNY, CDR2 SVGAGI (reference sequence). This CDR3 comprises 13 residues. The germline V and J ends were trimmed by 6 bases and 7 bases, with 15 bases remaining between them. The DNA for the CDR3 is TGTGCCAGCAGCAAGACAGTACTAAGTGAAGCTTTCTTT. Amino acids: CASSKTVLSEAFF.

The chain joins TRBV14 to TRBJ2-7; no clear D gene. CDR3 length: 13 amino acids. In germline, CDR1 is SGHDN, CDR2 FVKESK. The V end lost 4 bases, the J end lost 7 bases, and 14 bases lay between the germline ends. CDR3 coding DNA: TGTGCCAGCAGCCCGCGGATCTTCGGTGAGCAGTACTTC. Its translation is CASSPRIFGEQYF.

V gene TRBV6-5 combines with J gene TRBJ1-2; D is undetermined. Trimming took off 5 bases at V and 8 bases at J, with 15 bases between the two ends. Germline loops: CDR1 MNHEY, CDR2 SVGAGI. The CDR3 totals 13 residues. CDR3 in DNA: TGTGCCAGCAGTGAAGCGGCGGGGTACGGCTACACCTTC. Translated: CASSEAAGYGYTF.

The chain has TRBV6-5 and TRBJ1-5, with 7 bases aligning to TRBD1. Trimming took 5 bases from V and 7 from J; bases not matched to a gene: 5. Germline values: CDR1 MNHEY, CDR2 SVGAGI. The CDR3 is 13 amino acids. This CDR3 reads CASSIRQGQPQHF. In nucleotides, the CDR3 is TGTGCCAGCAGTATCCGACAGGGACAGCCCCAGCATTTT.

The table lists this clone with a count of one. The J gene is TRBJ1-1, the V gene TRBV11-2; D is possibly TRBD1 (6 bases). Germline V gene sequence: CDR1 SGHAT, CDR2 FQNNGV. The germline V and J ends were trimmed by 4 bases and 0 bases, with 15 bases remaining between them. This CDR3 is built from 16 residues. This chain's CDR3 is CASSYGPTGMNTEAFF. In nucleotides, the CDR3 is TGTGCCAGCAGCTACGGACCGACAGGCATGAACACTGAAGCTTTCTTT.

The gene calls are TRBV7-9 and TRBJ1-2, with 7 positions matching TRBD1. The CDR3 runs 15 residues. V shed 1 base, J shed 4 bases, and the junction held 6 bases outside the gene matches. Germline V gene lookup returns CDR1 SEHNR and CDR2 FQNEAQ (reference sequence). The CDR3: CASSLEQGTTYGYTF. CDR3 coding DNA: TGTGCCAGCAGCTTAGAACAGGGGACCACCTATGGCTACACCTTC.

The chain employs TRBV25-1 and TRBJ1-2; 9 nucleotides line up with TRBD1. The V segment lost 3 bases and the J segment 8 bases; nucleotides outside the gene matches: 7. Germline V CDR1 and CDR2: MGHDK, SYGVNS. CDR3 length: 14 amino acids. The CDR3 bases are TGTGCCAGCAGTGAGGGGACAGGGTGGTTCGGCTACACCTTC. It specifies CASSEGTGWFGYTF.

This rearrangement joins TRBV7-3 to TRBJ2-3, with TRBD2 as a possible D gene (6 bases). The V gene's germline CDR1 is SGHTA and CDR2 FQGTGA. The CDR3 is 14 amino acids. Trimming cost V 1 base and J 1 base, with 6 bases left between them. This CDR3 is CASSLSGGTDTQYF. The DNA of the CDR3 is TGTGCCAGCAGCTTAAGCGGGGGCACAGATACGCAGTATTTT.

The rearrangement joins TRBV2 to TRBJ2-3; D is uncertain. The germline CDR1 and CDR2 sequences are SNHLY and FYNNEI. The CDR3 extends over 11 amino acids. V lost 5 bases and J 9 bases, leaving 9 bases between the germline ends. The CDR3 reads CASSPSQTQYF. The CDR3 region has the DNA TGTGCCAGCAGTCCCTCCCAGACGCAGTATTTT.

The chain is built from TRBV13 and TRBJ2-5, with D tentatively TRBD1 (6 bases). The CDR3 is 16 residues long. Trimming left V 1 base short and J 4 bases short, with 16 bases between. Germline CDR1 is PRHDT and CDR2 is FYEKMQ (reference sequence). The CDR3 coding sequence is TGTGCCAGCAGCTTAGTGTCTGGGGGCGCCGGAGAGACCCAGTACTTC. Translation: CASSLVSGGAGETQYF.